Listed here are 20 T cell receptor beta chains from one sample, sequenced in a study of blood T cell repertoires in COVID-19. Profiled with immunoSEQ multiplex PCR; TCRdb holds only in-frame clones, not every one. The profile shows around 72,000 clones, about 87% of them singletons. Sequenced: peripheral blood. The receptors here all came from a man aged 45-65 years with active COVID-19.

The chain is built from TRBV27 and TRBJ1-2; 8 bases are a match to TRBD1. V dropped 3 bases and J dropped 7; count of bases not matched to a gene: 4. CDR3 length: 13 residues. The germline CDR1 and CDR2 sequences are MNHEY and SMNVEV (reference sequence). For the CDR3, the DNA is TGTGCCAGCAGTTTTCGGACAGGGACTGGCTACACCTTC. Protein sequence: CASSFRTGTGYTF.

V gene TRBV10-2 combines with J gene TRBJ2-3; D is undetermined. This CDR3 region has 15 residues. Germline V gene sequence: CDR1 WSHSY, CDR2 SAAADI. V was pared by 8 bases and J by 6 bases, with 21 bases between. The CDR3 bases are TGCGCCAGCCGTCCGCCCTTGGATCTAGTGGATACGCAGTATTTT. It codes for CASRPPLDLVDTQYF.

In regard to this clone: Compared with germline, one end of the junction differs, possibly owing to a read error. The chain joins TRBV6-5 to TRBJ1-5; 12 nucleotides line up with TRBD1. The CDR3 runs to 14 residues. CDR1 is MNHEY, CDR2 SVGAGI, per germline. This CDR3 reads CASGGTGGNQPQHF. The CDR3 DNA reads as TGTGCCAGCGGAGGGACAGGGGGCAACCAGCCCCAGCATTTT.

The J gene is TRBJ2-5, the V gene TRBV28; 10 nucleotides match TRBD1. J lost 0 bases, V lost 7 bases, and 14 bases had no gene match. The germline gives CDR1 MDHEN, CDR2 SYDVKM. CDR3 length: 18 amino acids. CDR3 protein: CASNPFLGTGAYQETQYF. CDR3 coding DNA: TGTGCCAGCAACCCCTTTCTCGGGACAGGGGCCTACCAAGAGACCCAGTACTTC.

This chain uses TRBV19 with TRBJ2-2, with 13 bases that match TRBD2. This CDR3 is 17 amino acids long. Per the germline V gene, CDR1 is LNHDA and CDR2 is SQIVND (reference sequence). V shed 7 bases and J 7 bases; nucleotides not matched to a gene: 12. CDR3 DNA sequence: TGTGCCAGTACCAGGACTAGCGGGAGTGGGGTTGGCGGGGAGCTGTTTTTT. Amino acids: CASTRTSGSGVGGELFF.

This clone appeared once. The chain links TRBV28 to TRBJ2-7; the match to TRBD2 covers 14 bases. J lost 2 bases, V lost 5 bases, and 2 bases had no gene match. Germline CDR1 is MDHEN and CDR2 is SYDVKM. CDR3 length: 15 residues. CDR3 sequence: CASSETSGGAYEQYF. For the CDR3, the DNA is TGTGCCAGCAGTGAGACTAGCGGGGGGGCCTACGAGCAGTACTTC.

This clone was seen just once. The chain joins TRBV6-2 or TRBV6-3 to TRBJ2-4; D possibly corresponds to TRBD2 (6 bases). Trimming took 5 bases from V and 0 from J, leaving 14 bases between them. The CDR3 loop spans 16 amino acids. Germline CDR1 is MNHEY and CDR2 is SVGEGT. CDR3 region: CASSRDFPGAKNIQYF. The CDR3 DNA is TGTGCCAGCAGTCGGGACTTCCCGGGAGCCAAAAACATTCAGTACTTC.

The rearrangement links TRBV30 to TRBJ1-1, with D tentatively TRBD1 (6 bases). The CDR3 runs to 15 residues. In germline, CDR1 is GTSNPN, CDR2 SVGIG (reference sequence). Trimming left V 1 base short and J 2 bases short, with 14 bases between. The CDR3 region has the DNA TGTGCCTGGAGTGATTGGGGAGGGGGTAACACTGAAGCTTTCTTT. Translation: CAWSDWGGGNTEAFF.

This chain links TRBV6-5 with TRBJ2-7; a weak D match, TRBD1 (7 bases). V lost 2 bases and J 6 bases, leaving 20 bases between the germline ends. The CDR3 contains 16 residues. Germline V gene sequence: CDR1 MNHEY, CDR2 SVGAGI. The CDR3 nucleotides are TGTGCCAGCAGTTACCACCAACAGGGGAAGGGAGGCGAGCAGTACTTC. It is translated as CASSYHQQGKGGEQYF.

As DNA, the CDR3 is TGTGCCAGTAGTATAGTCCTCGGGGGATTGAACACTGAAGCTTTCTTT. It codes for CASSIVLGGLNTEAFF. The J gene is TRBJ1-1, the V gene TRBV19; D possibly corresponds to TRBD1 (5 bases). CDR3 length equals 16 residues. The V end lost 1 base, the J end lost 0 bases, and 12 bases lay between the germline ends. Germline V gives CDR1 LNHDA, CDR2 SQIVND (reference sequence).

J is TRBJ1-3 and V is TRBV7-9, with D possibly being TRBD1 (5 bases). CDR1 and CDR2 (germline): SEHNR, FQNEAQ (reference sequence). Trimming shortened V by 1 base and J by 3 bases, and 7 bases separated the two germline ends. The CDR3 totals 14 residues. CDR3 protein: CASSLGTGGNTIYF. CDR3 coding DNA: TGTGCCAGCAGCTTAGGCACAGGTGGAAACACCATATATTTT.

This clone was seen only a few times. This chain uses TRBV2 with TRBJ2-1; D is perhaps TRBD1 (6 bases). The CDR3 contains 14 residues. Germline V gene sequence: CDR1 SNHLY, CDR2 FYNNEI. V gave up 6 bases and J gave up 1 base, with 10 bases separating them. The CDR3 loop is CASSPDRSYNEQFF. The CDR3 DNA reads TGTGCCAGCAGCCCGGACAGATCCTACAATGAGCAGTTCTTC.

The chain links TRBV2 to TRBJ2-7, with 11 bases matching TRBD2. This CDR3 has 18 residues. J lost 5 bases, V lost 6 bases, and 18 bases had no gene match. Looked up from germline, CDR1 is SNHLY and CDR2 is FYNNEI. For the CDR3, the DNA is TGTGCCAGCAGGCGGGCGGACAAACGACTAGCGGGGTCCCACGAGCAGTACTTC. This translates into CASRRADKRLAGSHEQYF.

The chain has TRBV3-1 (or the pseudogene TRBV3-2) and TRBJ2-4; possible D gene TRBD2, 5 bases. Germline assignment: CDR1 LGHDT and CDR2 YNNKEL (reference sequence). The CDR3 is 15 amino acids. Trimming pared 4 bases from V and 0 bases from J, leaving 10 bases between. CDR3 coding DNA: TGTGCCAGCAGCCCCACTAGGGTAGCCAAAAACATTCAGTACTTC. As protein: CASSPTRVAKNIQYF.

V usage is TRBV5-4 and J usage is TRBJ2-5; 9 nucleotides agree with TRBD2. The CDR3 covers 15 residues. Germline trimming cut 4 bases from V and 5 bases from J; bases unmatched to any gene: 9. The germline gives CDR1 SGHNT, CDR2 YYREEE (reference sequence). CDR3 residues: CASSPVAGGRETQYF. CDR3 DNA: TGTGCCAGCAGCCCCGTTGCGGGGGGGCGGGAGACCCAGTACTTC. The full variable domain, in which reference TRBV5-4 and TRBJ2-5 provide the parts outside the CDR3, is ETGVTQSPTHLIKTRGQQVTLRCSSQSGHNTVSWYQQALGQGPQFIFQYYREEENGRGNFPPRFSGLQFPNYSSELNVNALELDDSALYLCASSPVAGGRETQYFGPGTRLLVL.

The chain combines TRBV4-3 with TRBJ1-2; D is perhaps TRBD1 (6 bases). Per the germline V gene, CDR1 is LGHNA and CDR2 is YSLEER. V was trimmed by 1 base and J by 4 bases, leaving 10 bases between them. The CDR3 loop spans 14 amino acids. This CDR3 is CASSQAGGGYGYTF. The CDR3 nucleotides read TGCGCCAGCAGCCAAGCGGGGGGCGGCTATGGCTACACCTTC.

The chain carries TRBV7-3 and TRBJ2-7; TRBD2 agrees at 11 bases. Per the germline V gene, CDR1 is SGHTA and CDR2 is FQGTGA. The CDR3 sequence is 15 residues long. J gave up 4 bases and V 6 bases, and 8 bases lay outside the gene matches. The CDR3, as DNA: TGTGCCAGCAGGAGTAGCGGGGGGGCCGGTTACGAGCAGTACTTC. Translated: CASRSSGGAGYEQYF.

This chain uses TRBV27 with TRBJ1-6, with D unclear. The CDR3 runs to 12 residues. CDR1 and CDR2 (germline): MNHEY, SMNVEV (reference sequence). Deletions cut 6 bases from V and 4 bases from J, with 4 bases between. CDR3 sequence: CASSPYNSPLHF. Written as DNA, the CDR3 is TGTGCCAGCAGCCCTTATAATTCACCCCTCCACTTT.

The CDR3 bases are TGTGCCAGCAGCCAGTCACAGGGGGCCGGGGAGACCCAGTACTTC. The encoded protein is CASSQSQGAGETQYF. The chain has TRBV3-1 (or the pseudogene TRBV3-2) and TRBJ2-5; 9 positions agree with TRBD1. With V trimmed by 3 bases and J by 5 bases, 7 bases remained unmatched. The CDR3 has 15 residues. Looked up from germline, CDR1 is LGHDT and CDR2 is YNNKEL (reference sequence).

Here the CDR3 DNA reads TGTGCCAGCAGTCACCGGGACAGAGCGTGGGAGCAGCTTGGACGAACCGGGGAGCTGTTTTTT. Protein sequence: CASSHRDRAWEQLGRTGELFF. V gene TRBV6-6 combines with J gene TRBJ2-2; 7 positions match TRBD1. The CDR3 covers 21 residues. V was pared by 5 bases and J by 5 bases, with 26 bases of the junction left unmatched. Germline CDR1 and CDR2: MNHNY and SVGAGI (reference sequence).